The present entry profiles one T cell receptor (beta chain) with its context. Its antigen remains unidentified. The CDR3 is 14 residues long. V dropped 5 bases and J dropped 2 bases, with 12 bases sitting between them. From germline, CDR1 is LNHDA and CDR2 SQIVND (reference sequence). Clones were sequenced by immunoSEQ multiplex PCR, and TCRdb holds only the in-frame ones, with some missing. The sample has about 1,800,000 clones; just under 95% are singletons. This sample stems from a study of shared clonotypes between healthy human individuals. Study background: Three CD4 naive, three CD4 memory, two CD8 naive and one CD8 memory plate were used per donor.

General study points: Around 5% was the fraction of naive CD4 clonotypes found shared across a few donors.

Terminally differentiated effector memory CD45RA+ cells were left out of the naive CD8 fraction, which was CD45RO-negative and positively selected for CCR7. V usage is TRBV19 and J usage is TRBJ2-5, with D uncertain. This receptor was identified in a man between 18 and 29 years old in good health. Sequenced material: naive CD8+ T cells sorted from blood. The CDR3 DNA reads as TGTGCCAGTAGTCGCCGCTCTCTACAAGAGACCCAGTACTTC. Translating gives CASSRRSLQETQYF.